This TCR beta chain was sequenced for a study of T-cell reconstitution after alpha-beta-depleted transplantation in children. Preparation of the TCRbeta library used unique molecular identifiers. TCRdb re-called the PCR reads with MiXCR, one entry per CDR3 protein. The table includes 450,000 to 600,000 distinct CDR3 sequences, approximately 10% detected once. General observations from the study: Diversity of TCRbeta at day 60 was high in some patients, arising from surviving recipient T cells and thymic progenitors. Alpha-beta T cells present about two months after transplant were reported to originate from several hundred expanded graft clones. The authors attributed T-cell counts and diversity one year after transplant mostly to newly produced T cells.

The table lists this clonotype with many counts. What it binds is unknown. The receptor was isolated from a child under 10 years old with inherited bone marrow failure, due to receive a stem cell transplant. The sample in question was PBMCs, obtained before TCRalphabeta/CD19-depleted stem cell transplant.

The CDR3 is CASSRDTQETQYF. The CDR3 DNA is TGTGCCAGCTCACGTGACACCCAAGAGACCCAGTACTTC. The chain joins TRBV18 to TRBJ2-5; D is unclear. V lost 4 bases and J lost 1, with 7 bases in between. CDR3 size: 13 residues. Germline loops: CDR1 KGHSH, CDR2 LQKENI.